The 2 T cell receptor beta chains reported below all come from one sample, sequenced in a study of shared clonotypes between healthy human individuals. Assay: immunoSEQ multiplex PCR; the TCRdb copy retains only in-frame clones and omits some. Altogether about 1.1 million clones are present, around 78% being singletons, with the ten largest covering roughly 0.61%. Sequences were obtained from memory CD4+ T cells from PBMCs. Documented subset: CD45RA-negative fraction. These receptors came from a man aged 18 to 30 in good health. Some clones in this sample may be carry-over from other donors' samples.

This sequence joins TRBV6-1 and TRBJ1-4; no reliable D call. Germline values: CDR1 MNHNS, CDR2 SASEGT. V was cut by 7 bases and J by 2 bases, with 11 bases left in between. The CDR3 is made up of 14 amino acids. CDR3 bases: TGTGCCAGCATAGGGAGGGAGACTAATGAAAAACTGTTTTTT. This codes for CASIGRETNEKLFF.

The J gene is TRBJ2-7, the V gene TRBV6-4, with TRBD2 matching 7 bases. V shed 3 bases and J 4 bases; nucleotides not matched to a gene: 12. The CDR3 totals 16 residues. The V gene's germline CDR1 is MRHNA and CDR2 SNTAGT. This CDR3 is CASSEGKLAARYEQYF. CDR3 DNA: TGTGCCAGCAGTGAGGGGAAGCTAGCGGCTCGGTACGAGCAGTACTTC.